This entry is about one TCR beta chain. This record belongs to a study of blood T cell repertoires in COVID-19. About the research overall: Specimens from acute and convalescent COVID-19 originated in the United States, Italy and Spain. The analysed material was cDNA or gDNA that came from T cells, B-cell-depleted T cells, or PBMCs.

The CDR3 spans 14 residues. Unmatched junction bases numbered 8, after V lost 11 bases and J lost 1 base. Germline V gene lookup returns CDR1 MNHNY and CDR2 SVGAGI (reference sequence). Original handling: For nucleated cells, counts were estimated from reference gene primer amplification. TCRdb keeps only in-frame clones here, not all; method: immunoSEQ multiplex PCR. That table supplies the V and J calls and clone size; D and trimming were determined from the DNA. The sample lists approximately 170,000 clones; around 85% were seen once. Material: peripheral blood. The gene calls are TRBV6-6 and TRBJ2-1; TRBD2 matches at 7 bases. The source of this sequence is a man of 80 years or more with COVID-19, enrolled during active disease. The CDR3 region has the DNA TGTGCCGCCACAATCGGGGGGTCCTACAATGAGCAGTTCTTC. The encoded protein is CAATIGGSYNEQFF.